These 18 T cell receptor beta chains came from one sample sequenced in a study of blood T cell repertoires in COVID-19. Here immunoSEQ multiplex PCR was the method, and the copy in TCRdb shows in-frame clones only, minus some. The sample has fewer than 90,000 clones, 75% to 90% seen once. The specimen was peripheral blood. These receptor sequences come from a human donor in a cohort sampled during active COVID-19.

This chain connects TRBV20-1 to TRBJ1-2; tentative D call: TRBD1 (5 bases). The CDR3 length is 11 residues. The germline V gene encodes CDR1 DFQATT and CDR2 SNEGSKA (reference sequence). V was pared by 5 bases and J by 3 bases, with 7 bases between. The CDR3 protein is CSAAQDYGYTF. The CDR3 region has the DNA TGCAGTGCTGCACAGGACTATGGCTACACCTTC.

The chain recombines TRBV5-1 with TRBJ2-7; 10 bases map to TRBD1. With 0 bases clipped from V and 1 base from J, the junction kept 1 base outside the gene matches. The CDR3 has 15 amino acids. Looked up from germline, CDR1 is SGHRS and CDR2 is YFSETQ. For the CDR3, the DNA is TGCGCCAGCAGCTTGGGGACAGGGGGATCCTACGAGCAGTACTTC. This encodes CASSLGTGGSYEQYF.

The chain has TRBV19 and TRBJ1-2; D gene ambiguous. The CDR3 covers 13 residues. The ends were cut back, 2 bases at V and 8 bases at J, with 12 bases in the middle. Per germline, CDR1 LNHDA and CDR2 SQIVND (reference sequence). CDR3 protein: CASSISPGWGYTF. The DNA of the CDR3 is TGTGCCAGTAGTATATCCCCAGGATGGGGCTACACCTTC.

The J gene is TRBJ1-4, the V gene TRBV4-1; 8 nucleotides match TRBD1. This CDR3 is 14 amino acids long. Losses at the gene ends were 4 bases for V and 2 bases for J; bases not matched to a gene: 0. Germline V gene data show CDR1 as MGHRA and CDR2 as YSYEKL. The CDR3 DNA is TGCGCCAGCAGCCGACAGGGGACTAATGAAAAACTGTTTTTT. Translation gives CASSRQGTNEKLFF.

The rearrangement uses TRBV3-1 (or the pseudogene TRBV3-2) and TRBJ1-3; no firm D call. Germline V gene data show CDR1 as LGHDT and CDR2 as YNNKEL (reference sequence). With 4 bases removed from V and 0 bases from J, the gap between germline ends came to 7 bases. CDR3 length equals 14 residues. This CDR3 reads CASSPSHSGNTIYF. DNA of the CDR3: TGTGCCAGCAGCCCCAGTCACTCTGGAAACACCATATATTTT.

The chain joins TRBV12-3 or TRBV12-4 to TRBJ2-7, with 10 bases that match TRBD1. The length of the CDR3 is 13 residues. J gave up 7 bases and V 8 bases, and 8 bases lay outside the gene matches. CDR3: CASGRQGAEEQYF. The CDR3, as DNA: TGTGCCAGCGGGCGACAGGGGGCGGAGGAGCAGTACTTC.

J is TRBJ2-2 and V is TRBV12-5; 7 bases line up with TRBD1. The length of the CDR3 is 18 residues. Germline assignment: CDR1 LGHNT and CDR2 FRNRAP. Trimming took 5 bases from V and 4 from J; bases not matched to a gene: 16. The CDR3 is CASGQNPGTARVTGELFF. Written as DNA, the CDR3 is TGTGCTAGTGGTCAAAACCCCGGGACAGCGAGGGTCACCGGGGAGCTGTTTTTT.

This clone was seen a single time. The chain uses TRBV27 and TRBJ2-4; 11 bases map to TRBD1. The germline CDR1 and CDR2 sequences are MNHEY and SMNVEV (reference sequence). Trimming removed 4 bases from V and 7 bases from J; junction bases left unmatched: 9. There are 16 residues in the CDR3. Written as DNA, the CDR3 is TGTGCCAGCAGTTGGGGGACAGGGGGAGGGAAGAACATTCAGTACTTC. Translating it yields CASSWGTGGGKNIQYF.

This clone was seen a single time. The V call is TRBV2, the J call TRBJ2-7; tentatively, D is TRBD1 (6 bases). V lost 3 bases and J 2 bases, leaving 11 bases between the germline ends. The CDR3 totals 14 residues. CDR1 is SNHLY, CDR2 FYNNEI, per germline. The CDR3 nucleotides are TGTGCCAGCAGTGATGGGGGCTATACCTACGAGCAGTACTTC. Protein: CASSDGGYTYEQYF.

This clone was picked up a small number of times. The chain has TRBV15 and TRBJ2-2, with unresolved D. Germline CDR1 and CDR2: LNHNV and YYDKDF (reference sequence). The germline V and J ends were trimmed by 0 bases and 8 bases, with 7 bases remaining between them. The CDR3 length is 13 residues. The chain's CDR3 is CATSRDGEGELFF. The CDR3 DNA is TGTGCCACCAGCAGAGACGGAGAAGGGGAGCTGTTTTTT.

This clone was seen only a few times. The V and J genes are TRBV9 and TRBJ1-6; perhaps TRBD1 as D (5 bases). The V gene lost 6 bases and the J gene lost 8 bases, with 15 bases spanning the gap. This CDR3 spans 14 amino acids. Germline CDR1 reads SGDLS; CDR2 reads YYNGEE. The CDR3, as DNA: TGTGCCAGCAACCGGGACTTATCTTATTCACCCCTCCACTTT. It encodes CASNRDLSYSPLHF.

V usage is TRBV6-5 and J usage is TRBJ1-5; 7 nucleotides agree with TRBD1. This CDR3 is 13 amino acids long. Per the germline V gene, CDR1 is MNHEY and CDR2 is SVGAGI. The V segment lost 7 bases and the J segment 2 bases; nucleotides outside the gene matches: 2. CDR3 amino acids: CASTGGGNQPQHF. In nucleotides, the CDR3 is TGTGCCAGCACAGGGGGAGGCAATCAGCCCCAGCATTTT.

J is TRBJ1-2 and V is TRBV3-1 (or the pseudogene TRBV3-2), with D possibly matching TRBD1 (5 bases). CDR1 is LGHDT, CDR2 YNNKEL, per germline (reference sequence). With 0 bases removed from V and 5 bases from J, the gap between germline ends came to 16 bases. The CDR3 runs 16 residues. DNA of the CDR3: TGTGCCAGCAGCCAAGAGGGACTTCAGGCCCCTTATGGCTACACCTTC. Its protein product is CASSQEGLQAPYGYTF.

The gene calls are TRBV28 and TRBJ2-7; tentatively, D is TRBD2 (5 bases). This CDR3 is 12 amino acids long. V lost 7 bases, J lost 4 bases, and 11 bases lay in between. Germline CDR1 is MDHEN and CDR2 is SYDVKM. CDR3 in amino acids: CASTRGGYEQYF. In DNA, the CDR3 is TGTGCCAGCACCCGTGGCGGGTACGAGCAGTACTTC.

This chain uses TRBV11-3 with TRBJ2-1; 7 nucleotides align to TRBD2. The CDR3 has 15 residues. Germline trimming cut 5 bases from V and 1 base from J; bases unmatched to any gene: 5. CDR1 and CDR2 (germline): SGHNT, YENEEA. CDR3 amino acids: CASSPRLASYNEQFF. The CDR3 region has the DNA TGTGCCAGCAGCCCGAGACTAGCTTCCTACAATGAGCAGTTCTTC.

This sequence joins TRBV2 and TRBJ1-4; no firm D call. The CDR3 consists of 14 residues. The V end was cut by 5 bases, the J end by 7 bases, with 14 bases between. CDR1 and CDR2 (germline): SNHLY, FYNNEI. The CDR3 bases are TGTGCCAGCAGTATTCTCTTAGTCGGTGAAAAACTGTTTTTT. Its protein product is CASSILLVGEKLFF. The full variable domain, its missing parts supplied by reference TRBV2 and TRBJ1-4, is EPEVTQTPSHQVTQMGQEVILRCVPISNHLYFYWYRQILGQKVEFLVSFYNNEISEKSEIFDDQFSVERPDGSNFTLKIRSTKLEDSAMYFCASSILLVGEKLFFGSGTQLSVL.

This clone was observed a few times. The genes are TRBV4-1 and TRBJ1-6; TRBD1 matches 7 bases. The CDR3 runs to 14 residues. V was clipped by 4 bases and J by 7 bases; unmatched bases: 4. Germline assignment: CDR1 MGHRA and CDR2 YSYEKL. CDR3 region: CASSPGQANSPLHF. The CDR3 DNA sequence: TGCGCCAGCAGCCCCGGACAGGCCAATTCACCCCTCCACTTT.

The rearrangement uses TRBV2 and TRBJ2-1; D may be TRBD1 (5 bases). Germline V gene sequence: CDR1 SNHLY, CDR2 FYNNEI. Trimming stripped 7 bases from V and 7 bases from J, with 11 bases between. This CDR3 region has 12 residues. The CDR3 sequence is CASIQGGNEQFF. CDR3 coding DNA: TGTGCCAGCATTCAGGGTGGGAATGAGCAGTTCTTC.